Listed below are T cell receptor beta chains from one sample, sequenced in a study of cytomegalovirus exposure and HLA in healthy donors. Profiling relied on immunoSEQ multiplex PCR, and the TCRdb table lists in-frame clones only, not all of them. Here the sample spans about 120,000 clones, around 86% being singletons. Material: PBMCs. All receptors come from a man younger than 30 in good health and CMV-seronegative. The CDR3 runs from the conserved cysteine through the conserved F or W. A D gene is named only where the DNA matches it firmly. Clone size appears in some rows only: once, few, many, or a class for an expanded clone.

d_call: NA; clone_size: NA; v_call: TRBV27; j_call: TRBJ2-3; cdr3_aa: CASSTGTDTQYF; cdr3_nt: TGTGCCAGCAGTACAGGGACAGATACGCAGTATTTT
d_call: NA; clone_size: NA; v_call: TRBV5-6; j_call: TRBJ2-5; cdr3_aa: CASSFPGDIYETQYF; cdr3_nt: TGTGCCAGCAGCTTCCCCGGGGACATTTACGAGACCCAGTACTTC
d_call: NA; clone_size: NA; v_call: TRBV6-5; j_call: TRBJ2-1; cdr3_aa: CASSPNLANEQFF; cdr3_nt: TGTGCCAGCAGTCCTAATTTAGCAAATGAGCAGTTCTTC
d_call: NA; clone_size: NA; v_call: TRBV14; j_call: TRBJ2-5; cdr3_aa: CASSARQGGETQYF; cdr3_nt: TGTGCCAGCAGCGCACGACAGGGAGGCGAGACCCAGTACTTC
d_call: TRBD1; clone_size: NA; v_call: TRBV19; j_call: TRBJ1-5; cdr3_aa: CASSIGRLGQINQPQHF; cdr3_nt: TGTGCCAGTAGTATAGGGCGATTGGGACAGATCAATCAGCCCCAGCATTTT
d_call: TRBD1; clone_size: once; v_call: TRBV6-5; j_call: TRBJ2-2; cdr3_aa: CASSPRGPHTGELFF; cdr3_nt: TGTGCCAGCAGTCCCAGGGGGCCGCACACCGGGGAGCTGTTTTTT
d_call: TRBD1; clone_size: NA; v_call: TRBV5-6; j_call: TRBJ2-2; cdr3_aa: CASSLQRTGYTGELFF; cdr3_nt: TGTGCCAGCAGCTTGCAACGGACAGGGTACACCGGGGAGCTGTTTTTT
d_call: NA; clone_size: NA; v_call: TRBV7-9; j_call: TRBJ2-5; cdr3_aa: CASSPTRTHETQYF; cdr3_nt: TGTGCCAGCAGCCCCACTAGGACCCACGAGACCCAGTACTTC
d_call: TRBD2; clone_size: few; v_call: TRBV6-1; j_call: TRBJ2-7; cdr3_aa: CASTGSGGTYEQYF; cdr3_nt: TGTGCCAGCACCGGGAGCGGGGGGACCTACGAGCAGTACTTC
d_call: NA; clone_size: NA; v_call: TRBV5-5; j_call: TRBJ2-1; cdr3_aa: CASSLEGRTDYNEQFF; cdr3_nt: TGTGCCAGCAGCTTGGAAGGCCGGACTGACTACAATGAGCAGTTCTTC
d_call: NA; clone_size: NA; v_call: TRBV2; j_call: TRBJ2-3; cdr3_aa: CASKVRPLRLGTDTQYF; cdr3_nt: TGTGCCAGCAAGGTTCGACCTCTCAGGCTGGGCACAGATACGCAGTATTTT
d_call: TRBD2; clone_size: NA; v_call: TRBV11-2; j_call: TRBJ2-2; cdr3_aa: CASSQGLAGGPDRGELFF; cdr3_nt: TGTGCCAGCAGCCAGGGACTAGCGGGGGGCCCGGATCGCGGGGAGCTGTTTTTT
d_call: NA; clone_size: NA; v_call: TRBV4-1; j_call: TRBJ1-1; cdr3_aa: CASSQAESGNTEAFF; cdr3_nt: TGCGCCAGCAGCCAAGCGGAGTCCGGGAACACTGAAGCTTTCTTT
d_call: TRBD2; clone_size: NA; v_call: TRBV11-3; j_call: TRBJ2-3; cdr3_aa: CASSLREGGPEDTQYF; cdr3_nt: TGTGCCAGCAGCTTACGTGAGGGAGGGCCCGAAGATACGCAGTATTTT
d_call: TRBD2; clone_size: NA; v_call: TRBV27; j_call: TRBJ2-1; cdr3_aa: CASSFSSGRIGDEQFF; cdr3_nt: TGTGCCAGCAGTTTTTCCAGCGGGAGAATTGGGGATGAGCAGTTCTTC
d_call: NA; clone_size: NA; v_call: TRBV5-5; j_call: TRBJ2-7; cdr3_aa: CASSASVGGSYEQYF; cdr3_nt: TGTGCCAGCAGCGCTTCCGTCGGGGGTTCCTACGAGCAGTACTTC
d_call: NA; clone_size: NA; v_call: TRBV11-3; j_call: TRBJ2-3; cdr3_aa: CASSFGSGSTDTQYF; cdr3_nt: TGTGCCAGCAGCTTTGGGAGCGGGAGCACAGATACGCAGTATTTT
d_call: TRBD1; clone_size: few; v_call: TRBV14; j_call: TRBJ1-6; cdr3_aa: CASSWDRGTPLHF; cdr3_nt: TGTGCCAGCAGTTGGGACAGGGGGACACCCCTCCACTTT
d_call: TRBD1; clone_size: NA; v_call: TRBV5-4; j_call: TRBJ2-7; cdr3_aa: CASSLVDRAYEQYF; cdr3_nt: TGTGCCAGCAGCTTGGTCGACAGGGCCTACGAGCAGTACTTC
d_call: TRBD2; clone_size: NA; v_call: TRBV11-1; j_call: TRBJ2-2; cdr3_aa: CASSEVAGGPTGELFF; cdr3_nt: TGTGCCAGCAGCGAAGTAGCGGGGGGGCCCACCGGGGAGCTGTTTTTT
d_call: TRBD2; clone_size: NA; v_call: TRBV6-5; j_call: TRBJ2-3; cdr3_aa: CASRTKGLLTDTQYF; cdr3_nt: TGTGCCAGCAGAACGAAGGGACTACTCACAGATACGCAGTATTTT
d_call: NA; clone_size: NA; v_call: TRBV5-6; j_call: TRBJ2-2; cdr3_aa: CASSLGLQGNTGELFF; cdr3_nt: TGTGCCAGCAGCTTGGGACTGCAGGGGAACACCGGGGAGCTGTTTTTT
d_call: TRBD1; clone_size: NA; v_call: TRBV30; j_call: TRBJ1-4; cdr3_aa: CAWNRGPGEKLFF; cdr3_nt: TGTGCCTGGAACAGGGGGCCTGGTGAAAAACTGTTTTTT
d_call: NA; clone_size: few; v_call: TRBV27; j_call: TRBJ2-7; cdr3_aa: CASSPKSGEQYF; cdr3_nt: TGTGCCAGCAGTCCCAAATCGGGCGAGCAGTACTTC
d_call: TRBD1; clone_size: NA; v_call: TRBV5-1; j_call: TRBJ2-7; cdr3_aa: CASSGGGQGYSYEQYF; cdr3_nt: TGCGCCAGCAGCGGAGGAGGACAGGGTTACTCCTACGAGCAGTACTTC
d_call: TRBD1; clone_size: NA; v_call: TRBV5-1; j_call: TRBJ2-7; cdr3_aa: CASTSGQGRIYEQYF; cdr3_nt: TGCGCCAGCACTTCGGGACAGGGTAGAATTTACGAGCAGTACTTC
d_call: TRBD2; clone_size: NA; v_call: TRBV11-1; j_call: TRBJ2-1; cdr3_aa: CASSLLRGRHEQFF; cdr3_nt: TGTGCCAGCAGCTTACTGCGCGGGAGGCATGAGCAGTTCTTC
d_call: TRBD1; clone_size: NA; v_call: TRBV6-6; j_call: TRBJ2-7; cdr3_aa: CASSRGTGRIYEQYF; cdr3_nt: TGTGCCAGCAGCCGTGGGACAGGGAGAATCTACGAGCAGTACTTC
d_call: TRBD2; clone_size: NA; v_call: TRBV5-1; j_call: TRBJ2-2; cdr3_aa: CASSSGLGIVIGELFF; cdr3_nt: TGCGCCAGCAGCTCGGGACTAGGGATCGTAATCGGGGAGCTGTTTTTT
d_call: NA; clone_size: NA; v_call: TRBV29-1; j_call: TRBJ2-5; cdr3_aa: CSVRDRETQYF; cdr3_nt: TGCAGCGTGCGGGACAGAGAGACCCAGTACTTC
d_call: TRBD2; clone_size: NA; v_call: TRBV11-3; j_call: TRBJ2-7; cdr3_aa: CASSLASGSPYEQYF; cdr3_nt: TGTGCCAGCAGCTTGGCTAGCGGGAGTCCCTACGAGCAGTACTTC
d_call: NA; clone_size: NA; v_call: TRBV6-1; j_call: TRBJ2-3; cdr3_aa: CASSEGFSSTDTQYF; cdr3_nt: TGTGCCAGCAGTGAAGGTTTCTCTAGCACAGATACGCAGTATTTT
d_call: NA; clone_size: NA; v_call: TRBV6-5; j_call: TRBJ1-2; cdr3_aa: CASSYSQAYGYTF; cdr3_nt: TGTGCCAGCAGTTACAGCCAGGCCTATGGCTACACCTTC
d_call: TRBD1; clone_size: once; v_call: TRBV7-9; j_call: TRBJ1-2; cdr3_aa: CASSFGPGQGIYGYTF; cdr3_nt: TGTGCCAGCAGCTTCGGTCCGGGACAGGGGATCTATGGCTACACCTTC
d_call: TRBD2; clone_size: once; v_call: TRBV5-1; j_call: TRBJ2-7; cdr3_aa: CASSLAGGLQYF; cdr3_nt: TGCGCCAGCAGCTTGGCCGGGGGGTTGCAGTACTTC
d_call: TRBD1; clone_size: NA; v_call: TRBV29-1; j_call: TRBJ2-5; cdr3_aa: CSVERDREGETQYF; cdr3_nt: TGCAGCGTTGAGAGGGACAGGGAAGGGGAGACCCAGTACTTC
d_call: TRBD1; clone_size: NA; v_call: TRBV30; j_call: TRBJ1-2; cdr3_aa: CAWKGGRGNYGYTF; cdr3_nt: TGTGCCTGGAAGGGGGGCAGGGGGAACTATGGCTACACCTTC
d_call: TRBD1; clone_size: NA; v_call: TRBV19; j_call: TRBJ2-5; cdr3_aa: CASSIAGTGIETQYF; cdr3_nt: TGTGCCAGTAGTATAGCGGGGACAGGGATCGAGACCCAGTACTTC
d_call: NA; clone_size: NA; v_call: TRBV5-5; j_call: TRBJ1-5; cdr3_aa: CASSPGEANNQPQHF; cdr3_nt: TGTGCCAGCAGCCCCGGGGAGGCCAACAATCAGCCCCAGCATTTT
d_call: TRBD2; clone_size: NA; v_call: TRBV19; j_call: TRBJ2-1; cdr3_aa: CASIGVASGAESYNEQFF; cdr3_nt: TGTGCCAGTATAGGGGTGGCTAGCGGGGCGGAATCCTACAATGAGCAGTTCTTC
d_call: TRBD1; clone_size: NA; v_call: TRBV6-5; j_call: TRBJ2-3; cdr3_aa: CASTKDRGSTDTQYF; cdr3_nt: TGTGCCAGCACCAAAGACAGGGGAAGCACAGATACGCAGTATTTT
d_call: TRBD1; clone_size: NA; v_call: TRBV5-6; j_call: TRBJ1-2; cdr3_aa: CASSLAGTAGRDGYTF; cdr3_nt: TGTGCCAGCAGCTTGGCTGGGACAGCAGGGAGAGATGGCTACACCTTC
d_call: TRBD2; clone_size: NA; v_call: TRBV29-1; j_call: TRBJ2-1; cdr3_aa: CSVVGGGNEQFF; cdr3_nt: TGCAGCGTTGTCGGGGGGGGCAATGAGCAGTTCTTC
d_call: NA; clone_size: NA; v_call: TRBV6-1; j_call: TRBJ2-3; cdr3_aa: CASSEGPFTDTQYF; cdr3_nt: TGTGCCAGCAGTGAAGGTCCGTTCACAGATACGCAGTATTTT
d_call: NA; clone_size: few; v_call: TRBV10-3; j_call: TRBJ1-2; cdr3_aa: CAISEEGYYGYTF; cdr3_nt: TGTGCCATCAGTGAGGAGGGATACTATGGCTACACCTTC
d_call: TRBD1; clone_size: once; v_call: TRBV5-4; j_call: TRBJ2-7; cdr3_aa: CASSLPNRGPPYEQYF; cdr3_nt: TGTGCCAGCAGCTTGCCAAACAGGGGGCCTCCGTACGAGCAGTACTTC